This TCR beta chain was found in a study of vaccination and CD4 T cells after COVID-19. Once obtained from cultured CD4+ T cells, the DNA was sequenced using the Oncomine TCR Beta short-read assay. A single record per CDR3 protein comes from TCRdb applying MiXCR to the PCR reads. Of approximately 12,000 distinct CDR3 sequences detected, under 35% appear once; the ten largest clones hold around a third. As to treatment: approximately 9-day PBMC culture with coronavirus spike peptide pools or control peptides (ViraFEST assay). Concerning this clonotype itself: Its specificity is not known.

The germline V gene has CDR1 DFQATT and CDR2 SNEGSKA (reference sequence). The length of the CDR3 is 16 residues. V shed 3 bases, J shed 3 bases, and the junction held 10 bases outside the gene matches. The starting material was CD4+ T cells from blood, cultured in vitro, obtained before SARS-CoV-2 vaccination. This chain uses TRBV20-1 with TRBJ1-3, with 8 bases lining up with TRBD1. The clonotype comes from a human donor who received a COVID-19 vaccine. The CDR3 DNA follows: TGCAGTGCTAGTTGGACAGGGCCTAGGCATGGAAACACCATATATTTT. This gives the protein CSASWTGPRHGNTIYF.